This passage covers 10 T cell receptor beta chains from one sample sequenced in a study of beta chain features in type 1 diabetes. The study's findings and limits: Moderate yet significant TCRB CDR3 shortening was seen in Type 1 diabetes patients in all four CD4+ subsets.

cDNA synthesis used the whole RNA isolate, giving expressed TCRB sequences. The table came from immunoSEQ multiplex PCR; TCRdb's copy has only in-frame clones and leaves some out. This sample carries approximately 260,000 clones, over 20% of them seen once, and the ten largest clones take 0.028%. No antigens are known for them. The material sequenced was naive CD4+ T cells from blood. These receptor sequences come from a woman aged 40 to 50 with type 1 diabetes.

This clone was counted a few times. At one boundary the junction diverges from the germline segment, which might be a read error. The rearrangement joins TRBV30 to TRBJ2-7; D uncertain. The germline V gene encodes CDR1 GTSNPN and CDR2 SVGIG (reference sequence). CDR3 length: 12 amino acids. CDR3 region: CAWSVIPYQQYF. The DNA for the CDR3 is TGTGCCTGGAGTGTTATCCCCTACCAGCAGTACTTC.

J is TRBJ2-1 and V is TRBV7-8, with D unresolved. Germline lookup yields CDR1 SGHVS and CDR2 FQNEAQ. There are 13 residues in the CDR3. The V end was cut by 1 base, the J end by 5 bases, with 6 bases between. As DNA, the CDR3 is TGTGCCAGCAGCTTAGGACGGGACAATGAGCAGTTCTTC. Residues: CASSLGRDNEQFF. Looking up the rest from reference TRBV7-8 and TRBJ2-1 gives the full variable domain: GAGVSQSPRYKVAKRGQDVALRCDPISGHVSLFWYQQALGQGPEFLTYFQNEAQLDKSGLPSDRFFAERPEGSVSTLKIQRTQQEDSAVYLCASSLGRDNEQFFGPGTRLTVL.

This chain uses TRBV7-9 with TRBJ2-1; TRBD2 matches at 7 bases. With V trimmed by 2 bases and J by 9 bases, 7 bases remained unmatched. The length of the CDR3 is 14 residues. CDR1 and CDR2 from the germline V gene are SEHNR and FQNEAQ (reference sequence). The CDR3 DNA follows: TGTGCCAGCAGCTTAAGCGGGGTAGGTGGTGAGCAGTTCTTC. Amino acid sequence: CASSLSGVGGEQFF.

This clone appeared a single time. CDR3 amino acids: CASSLGGQGSYEQYF. The CDR3 DNA is TGTGCCAGCAGCTTAGGGGGACAGGGCTCCTACGAGCAGTACTTC. The rearrangement links TRBV7-2 to TRBJ2-7; 9 positions match TRBD1. The CDR3 is 15 residues long. The V gene's germline CDR1 is SGHTA and CDR2 FQGNSA. The junction had 1 base not matched to a gene; V was cut back by 1 base and J by 0 bases. The whole variable domain, filled in from reference TRBV7-2 and TRBJ2-7, reads GAGVSQSPSNKVTEKGKDVELRCDPISGHTALYWYRQSLGQGLEFLIYFQGNSAPDKSGLPSDRFSAERTGGSVSTLTIQRTQQEDSAVYLCASSLGGQGSYEQYFGPGTRLTVT.

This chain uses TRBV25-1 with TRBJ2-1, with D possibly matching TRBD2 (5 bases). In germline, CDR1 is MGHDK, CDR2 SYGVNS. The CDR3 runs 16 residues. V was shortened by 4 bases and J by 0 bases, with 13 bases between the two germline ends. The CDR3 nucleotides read TGTGCCAGCAGTGGACCACTAGGGAGCTCCTACAATGAGCAGTTCTTC. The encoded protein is CASSGPLGSSYNEQFF.

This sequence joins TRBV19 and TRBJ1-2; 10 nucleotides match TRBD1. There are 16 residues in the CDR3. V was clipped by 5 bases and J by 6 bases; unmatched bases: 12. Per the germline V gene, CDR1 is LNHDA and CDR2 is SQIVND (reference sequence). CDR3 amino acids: CASSADRGQGLNGYTF. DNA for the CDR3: TGTGCCAGTAGTGCCGACCGGGGACAGGGGCTCAATGGCTACACCTTC.

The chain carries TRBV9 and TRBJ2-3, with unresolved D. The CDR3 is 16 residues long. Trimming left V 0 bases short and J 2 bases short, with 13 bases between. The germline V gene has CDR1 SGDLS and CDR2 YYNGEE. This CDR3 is CASSVAGSQVTDTQYF. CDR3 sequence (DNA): TGTGCCAGCAGCGTAGCTGGCTCTCAAGTCACAGATACGCAGTATTTT.

The CDR3 loop reads CATSRDNSRENNQPQHF. CDR3 nucleotides: TGTGCCACCAGCAGAGATAACAGCCGCGAGAACAATCAGCCCCAGCATTTT. The chain uses TRBV15 and TRBJ1-5; D uncertain. In germline, CDR1 is LNHNV, CDR2 YYDKDF (reference sequence). Trimming pared 0 bases from V and 3 bases from J, leaving 15 bases between. This CDR3 is built from 17 residues.

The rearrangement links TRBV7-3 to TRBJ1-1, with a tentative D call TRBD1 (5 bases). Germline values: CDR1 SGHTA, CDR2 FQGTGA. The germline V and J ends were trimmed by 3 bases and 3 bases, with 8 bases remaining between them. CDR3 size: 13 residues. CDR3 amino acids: CASSLDIYTEAFF. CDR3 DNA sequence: TGTGCCAGCAGCTTGGACATTTACACTGAAGCTTTCTTT.

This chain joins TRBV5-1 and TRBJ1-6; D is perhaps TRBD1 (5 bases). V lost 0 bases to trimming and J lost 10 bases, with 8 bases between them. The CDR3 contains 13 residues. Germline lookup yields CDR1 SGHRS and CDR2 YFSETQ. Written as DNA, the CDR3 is TGCGCCAGCAGCTTGGAGACAGAATCACCCCTCCACTTT. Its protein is CASSLETESPLHF.